This TCR beta chain was identified during a study of shared clonotypes between healthy human individuals. Regarding the study as a whole: Depth of sequencing was expected to influence donor clonotype sharing. Some clonotypes were shared by all four sorted-subset donors, while others were not shared. The non-shared ones had lower generation probabilities than the shared ones.

On this clone itself: As yet, its antigen is unknown.

V lost 7 bases, J lost 7 bases, and 5 bases stayed unmatched. The CDR3 contains 13 residues. The germline V gene encodes CDR1 MNHEY and CDR2 SVGAGI. Clones were sequenced by immunoSEQ multiplex PCR, and TCRdb holds only the in-frame ones, with some missing. The sample carries more than 2 million clones, around 95% recorded once. The material sequenced was naive CD4+ T cells sorted from blood. As to subset: CD45RA+ positively selected. The chain couples TRBV6-5 to TRBJ2-1, with 9 bases fitting TRBD2. The clonotype originates from a man younger than 35 in good health. In DNA form, the CDR3 reads TGTGCCAGCAAAGGACTAGCGAAGAATGAGCAGTTCTTC. It yields the protein CASKGLAKNEQFF.